The 17 T cell receptor beta chains given below trace back to one sample, sequenced in a study of T cell responses to AZD1222 COVID-19 vaccine. The data were produced by immunoSEQ multiplex PCR, yet TCRdb's version contains in-frame clones alone and is incomplete. The sample lists over 110,000 clones, about 92% seen once, with around 4.7% in the top ten. Here the sequenced sample was peripheral blood, taken on day 0 of AZD1222 vaccination. The receptors originated from an adult in good health.

The chain recombines TRBV7-7 with TRBJ2-7; 8 nucleotides agree with TRBD2. With V trimmed by 2 bases and J by 6 bases, 15 bases remained unmatched. The CDR3 length is 17 residues. Germline V gives CDR1 SSHAT, CDR2 FNYEAQ (reference sequence). The CDR3 loop is CASSLSTGGSNMGEQYF. The CDR3 bases are TGTGCCAGCAGCTTATCGACGGGAGGGTCCAATATGGGCGAGCAGTACTTC.

The V call is TRBV2, the J call TRBJ1-5; 7 nucleotides align to TRBD1. Per germline, CDR1 SNHLY and CDR2 FYNNEI. This CDR3 is built from 14 residues. Trimming at V came to 3 bases and at J to 2 bases, leaving 1 base not matched to a gene. In nucleotides, the CDR3 is TGTGCCAGCAGTGATGACAGGGGCAATCAGCCCCAGCATTTT. It encodes CASSDDRGNQPQHF. Complete variable domain (other parts from reference TRBV2 and TRBJ1-5): EPEVTQTPSHQVTQMGQEVILRCVPISNHLYFYWYRQILGQKVEFLVSFYNNEISEKSEIFDDQFSVERPDGSNFTLKIRSTKLEDSAMYFCASSDDRGNQPQHFGDGTRLSIL.

CDR3 DNA sequence: TGTGCCAGCAGTGAAGCCAGCGGGGGAAGTAACACCGGGGAGCTGTTTTTT. Translating it yields CASSEASGGSNTGELFF. The chain carries TRBV2 and TRBJ2-2, with TRBD2 matching over 8 bases. The CDR3 totals 17 residues. With 0 bases clipped from V and 2 bases from J, the junction kept 5 bases outside the gene matches. The germline V gene encodes CDR1 SNHLY and CDR2 FYNNEI.

The CDR3 bases are TGCAGCGTCCGTCTGGGCCTACTTGGGGAGACCCAGTACTTC. It encodes CSVRLGLLGETQYF. The rearrangement joins TRBV29-1 to TRBJ2-5; the D is unclear. The germline CDR1 and CDR2 sequences are SQVTM and ANQGSEA. The CDR3 covers 14 residues. The V end lost 6 bases, the J end lost 5 bases, and 19 bases lay between the germline ends.

The V and J genes are TRBV6-6 and TRBJ2-3, with TRBD2 matching over 14 bases. After removal of 5 bases from V and 1 base from J, the junction contained 2 bases not matched to a gene. This CDR3 has 16 amino acids. Germline loops: CDR1 MNHNY, CDR2 SVGAGI (reference sequence). For the CDR3, the DNA is TGTGCCAGCAGTCGACTAGCGGGGGGGGGCACAGATACGCAGTATTTT. Translation: CASSRLAGGGTDTQYF.

This sequence joins TRBV7-9 and TRBJ1-1; no reliable D call. The germline V gene has CDR1 SEHNR and CDR2 FQNEAQ (reference sequence). The CDR3 totals 14 residues. The V end lost 1 base, the J end lost 0 bases, and 6 bases lay between the germline ends. The CDR3 DNA is TGTGCCAGCAGCTTAGGGAACCTGAACACTGAAGCTTTCTTT. The encoded protein is CASSLGNLNTEAFF.

V gene TRBV7-2 combines with J gene TRBJ1-2, with 9 bases fitting TRBD1. The V gene's germline CDR1 is SGHTA and CDR2 FQGNSA. V lost 1 base and J lost 5; bases outside the gene matches: 5. The CDR3 runs 15 residues. CDR3 residues: CASSLVGQGGYGYTF. CDR3 DNA sequence: TGTGCCAGCAGCTTAGTGGGACAGGGTGGATATGGCTACACCTTC.

The chain carries TRBV27 and TRBJ2-2; TRBD1 matches at 11 bases. Germline trimming cut 6 bases from V and 4 bases from J; bases unmatched to any gene: 13. This CDR3 has 18 amino acids. CDR1 and CDR2 (germline): MNHEY, SMNVEV (reference sequence). CDR3 region: CASSPAGTGGPRTGELFF. CDR3 bases: TGTGCCAGCAGCCCAGCCGGGACAGGGGGTCCGCGCACCGGGGAGCTGTTTTTT.

The rearrangement links TRBV7-8 to TRBJ1-2; D not resolved. The CDR3 extends over 14 amino acids. The V end lost 0 bases, the J end lost 5 bases, and 10 bases lay between the germline ends. Germline assignment: CDR1 SGHVS and CDR2 FQNEAQ. Written as DNA, the CDR3 is TGTGCCAGCAGCTTAGCGGAAAAATCTTATGGCTACACCTTC. Amino acid sequence: CASSLAEKSYGYTF.

This chain uses TRBV7-2 with TRBJ2-5; the D gene could be TRBD1 or TRBD2 (7 bases each). CDR3 size: 16 residues. V dropped 0 bases and J dropped 4 bases, with 15 bases sitting between them. Germline V gene sequence: CDR1 SGHTA, CDR2 FQGNSA. The CDR3 here is CASSLAGGGAGETQYF. CDR3 in DNA: TGTGCCAGCAGCTTAGCGGGAGGGGGCGCGGGAGAGACCCAGTACTTC.

This clone was seen just once. The rearrangement uses TRBV5-1 and TRBJ1-6; 9 bases are shared with TRBD1. There are 15 residues in the CDR3. Germline values: CDR1 SGHRS, CDR2 YFSETQ. The V segment lost 4 bases and the J segment 10 bases; nucleotides outside the gene matches: 9. The CDR3 sequence: CASSAGDREESPLHF. The CDR3, as DNA: TGCGCCAGCAGCGCAGGGGACAGGGAAGAATCACCCCTCCACTTT.

To note about this clone: At one boundary the junction diverges from the germline segment, which might be a read error. The chain carries TRBV18 and TRBJ2-1; a possible D gene is TRBD1 (5 bases). Germline CDR1 and CDR2: KGHSH and LQKENI. The CDR3 sequence is 18 residues long. This CDR3 reads CASSPQPQGWGSHNEQFF. The DNA for the CDR3 is TGTGCCAGCTCACCACAACCTCAGGGCTGGGGCTCCCACAATGAGCAGTTCTTC.

The gene calls are TRBV4-3 and TRBJ2-7; D ambiguous. The germline gives CDR1 LGHNA, CDR2 YSLEER. V lost 0 bases to trimming and J lost 0 bases, with 9 bases between them. The CDR3 has 15 residues. CDR3 sequence: CASSQDWGSSYEQYF. The CDR3 DNA reads TGCGCCAGCAGCCAAGACTGGGGTAGCTCCTACGAGCAGTACTTC.

V gene TRBV7-9 combines with J gene TRBJ1-4, with TRBD1 identical over 7 bases. In germline, CDR1 is SEHNR, CDR2 FQNEAQ (reference sequence). With V trimmed by 5 bases and J by 7 bases, 10 bases remained unmatched. There are 15 residues in the CDR3. The CDR3: CASSPRGQGGEKLFF. The CDR3 DNA follows: TGTGCCAGCAGCCCCCGAGGTCAGGGGGGTGAAAAACTGTTTTTT.

V usage is TRBV7-2 and J usage is TRBJ2-7, with D tentatively TRBD2 (6 bases). The germline gives CDR1 SGHTA, CDR2 FQGNSA. V lost 5 bases and J lost 5, with 19 bases in between. The CDR3 extends over 15 amino acids. The CDR3 sequence: CASSPQRARRNEQYF. CDR3 sequence (DNA): TGTGCCAGCAGCCCCCAGCGGGCCAGACGGAACGAGCAGTACTTC.

The CDR3 region is CASSRRGLNQPQHF. DNA of the CDR3: TGTGCCAGCAGCCGCCGGGGCTTGAATCAGCCCCAGCATTTT. This chain joins TRBV4-2 and TRBJ1-5; TRBD1 might be the D (5 bases). V was clipped by 4 bases and J by 4 bases, with 11 bases between them. CDR1 LGHNA and CDR2 YNFKEQ come from the germline V gene. The CDR3 has 14 residues.

This rearrangement joins TRBV25-1 to TRBJ1-2, with no clear D. The germline V gene has CDR1 MGHDK and CDR2 SYGVNS. Trimming cost V 4 bases and J 6 bases, with 6 bases left between them. The length of the CDR3 is 11 residues. CDR3 protein: CASSGTHGYTF. The DNA for the CDR3 is TGTGCCAGCAGTGGAACTCATGGCTACACCTTC.